This TCR beta chain was sequenced during a study of blood T cell repertoires in COVID-19. Study information: Acute and convalescent COVID-19 samples came from the United States, Italy and Spain.

Participants were aged about 18 to 100 years from about two dozen US areas. Clinical history as reported by participants underpinned cohort assignment. Someone with COVID-19 had been met by exposed participants within 2 weeks before study entry. Sequenced by immunoSEQ multiplex PCR; TCRdb stores in-frame clones only, minus some. The sample lists 220,000 or so clones, 85% to 90% occurring once. The germline gives CDR1 SEHNR, CDR2 FQNEAQ (reference sequence). Trimming stripped 0 bases from V and 10 bases from J, with 12 bases between. This CDR3 comprises 13 residues. Sequencing input: PBMCs or T cells enriched from blood (not recorded which). This chain links TRBV7-9 with TRBJ1-1; D is perhaps TRBD1 (6 bases). The TCR sequence derives from a man younger than 45 who had been exposed to COVID-19. The CDR3 is CASSLAEQGRAFF. The CDR3 DNA sequence: TGTGCCAGCAGCTTAGCTGAGCAGGGGCGAGCTTTCTTT.